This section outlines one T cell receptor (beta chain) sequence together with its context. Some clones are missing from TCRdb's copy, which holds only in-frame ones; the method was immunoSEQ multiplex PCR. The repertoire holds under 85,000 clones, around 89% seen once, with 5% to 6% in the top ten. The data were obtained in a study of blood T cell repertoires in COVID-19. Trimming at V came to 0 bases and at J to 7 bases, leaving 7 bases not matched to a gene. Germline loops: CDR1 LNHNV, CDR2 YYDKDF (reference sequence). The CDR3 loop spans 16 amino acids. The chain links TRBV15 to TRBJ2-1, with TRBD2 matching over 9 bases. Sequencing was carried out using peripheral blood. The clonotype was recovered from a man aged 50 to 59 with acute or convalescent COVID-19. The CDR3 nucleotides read TGTGCCACCAGCAGAGATCGGGCGGGAGGGAGGAATGAGCAGTTCTTC. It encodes CATSRDRAGGRNEQFF.